This TCR beta chain was profiled in a study of early T cells in non-severe SARS-CoV-2 infection. V lost 6 bases to trimming and J lost 0 bases, with 12 bases between them. CDR3 length: 15 residues. The TCR library protocol attached unique molecular identifiers to the individual cDNA molecules. Using its own MiXCR run on the 5' RACE reads, TCRdb lists one record per CDR3 protein. The sample yields 30,000 or so distinct CDR3 sequences, around 7% seen once. This clonotype was recorded at least ten times. The sequenced sample consisted of whole blood. The genes are TRBV12-3 or TRBV12-4 and TRBJ1-5; D ambiguous. The TCR originated in an adult who was a healthcare worker with PCR-confirmed SARS-CoV-2 infection or an uninfected control (not recorded which). The CDR3, as DNA: TGTGCCAGCAGCCCTAGTCCCCGTAGCAATCAGCCCCAGCATTTT. This translates into CASSPSPRSNQPQHF.